This T cell receptor (beta chain) is drawn from a study of blood T cell repertoires in COVID-19. About the study: Sites in the United States, Italy and Spain provided acute and convalescent COVID-19 samples. T cells, B-cell-depleted T cells, or PBMCs provided the cDNA or gDNA that served as material.

Germline CDR1 is MNHNS and CDR2 is SASEGT. Deletions cut 1 base from V and 1 base from J, with 10 bases between. The CDR3 has 15 amino acids. This clone was seen more than once but under ten times. Authors' methods: Reference gene primer amplification gave estimated nucleated cell counts. The data were produced by immunoSEQ multiplex PCR, yet TCRdb's version contains in-frame clones alone and is incomplete. That table is the source of V, J and clone size, and D and trimming were worked out from the DNA. The repertoire includes hundreds of thousands of clones, over 65% of them detected once, and around 3.2% sits in the top ten.

The TCR comes from an elderly woman with acute or convalescent COVID-19. Sequenced sample: peripheral blood. The chain joins TRBV6-1 to TRBJ1-1; tentatively, D is TRBD1 (5 bases). In nucleotides, the CDR3 is TGTGCCAGCAGTGAAGTGACAGTCCGGAACACTGAAGCTTTCTTT. Residues: CASSEVTVRNTEAFF.